This is a list of T cell receptor beta chains from one sample in a study of blood T cell repertoires in COVID-19. TCRdb's table, derived via immunoSEQ multiplex PCR, lists solely in-frame clones and lacks some. The sample carries more than 150,000 clones, roughly 87% recorded once. The sample was PBMCs or T cells enriched from blood (not recorded which). Every receptor here comes from a woman in her thirties who had recovered from COVID-19. Both conserved end residues are part of each CDR3. The D gene is left open where the match is weak. The listing skips clone size in some rows; elsewhere it reads once, few, many or a size class.

TRBJ2-5	-	TRBD2	TRBV11-3	CASSPSGGAGETQYF	TGTGCCAGCAGTCCTAGCGGGGGGGCCGGTGAGACCCAGTACTTC
TRBJ2-1	-	TRBD2	TRBV19	CATSHRASGGRYNEQFF	TGTGCCACCTCCCACCGGGCTAGCGGGGGGAGGTACAATGAGCAGTTCTTC
TRBJ1-2	many	-	TRBV20-1	CSTTGRDGYTF	TGCAGTACCACAGGGAGGGATGGCTACACCTTC
TRBJ1-2	-	-	TRBV28	CASSPVMARGYGYTF	TGTGCCAGCAGCCCCGTAATGGCCCGGGGCTATGGCTACACCTTC
TRBJ1-1	-	-	TRBV27	CASSTRGLGEAFF	TGTGCCAGCAGCACTCGGGGTCTAGGTGAAGCTTTCTTT
TRBJ2-2	-	-	TRBV11-2	CASSLGQTGELFF	TGTGCCAGCAGCTTAGGGCAGACCGGGGAGCTGTTTTTT
TRBJ2-2	-	-	TRBV6-2/TRBV6-3	CASSRDIQNTGELFF	TGTGCCAGCAGCCGGGACATCCAGAACACCGGGGAGCTGTTTTTT
TRBJ1-2	-	-	TRBV5-4	CASSLEQFYGYTF	TGTGCCAGCAGCTTGGAACAGTTCTATGGCTACACCTTC
TRBJ1-1	-	-	TRBV28	CASTDINTEAFF	TGTGCCAGCACAGATATAAACACTGAAGCTTTCTTT
TRBJ1-1	-	-	TRBV20-1	CSASFYHQGNTEAFF	TGCAGTGCTAGTTTTTATCATCAGGGAAACACTGAAGCTTTCTTT
TRBJ2-1	-	-	TRBV24-1	CATSDIGLARYNEQFF	TGTGCCACCAGTGATATCGGGCTAGCGAGATACAATGAGCAGTTCTTC
TRBJ1-1	few	-	TRBV5-6	CASSTFTEAFF	TGTGCCAGCAGCACATTTACTGAAGCTTTCTTT
TRBJ2-7	-	TRBD1	TRBV4-3	CASSQDTGTGYEQYF	TGCGCCAGCAGCCAAGATACCGGGACAGGCTACGAGCAGTACTTC
TRBJ1-2	-	TRBD1	TRBV15	CATSRDGTGIGYTF	TGTGCCACCAGCAGAGACGGGACAGGGATCGGCTACACCTTC
TRBJ1-4	many	TRBD1	TRBV6-1	CASSEFRTGSEKLFF	TGTGCCAGCAGTGAATTTAGGACAGGGAGTGAAAAACTGTTTTTT
TRBJ1-5	-	TRBD1	TRBV19	CASSSDRGSNQPQHF	TGTGCCAGTAGTTCAGACAGGGGAAGCAATCAGCCCCAGCATTTT
TRBJ2-4	once	TRBD1	TRBV5-6	CASSFGTVSNIQYF	TGTGCCAGCAGCTTCGGGACAGTAAGCAACATTCAGTACTTC
TRBJ1-5	-	-	TRBV4-3	CASSQDAEYNQPQHF	TGCGCCAGCAGCCAAGATGCGGAGTACAATCAGCCCCAGCATTTT
TRBJ1-2	-	TRBD1	TRBV7-8	CASSLRAGGGYTF	TGTGCCAGCAGCTTACGAGCAGGGGGTGGCTACACCTTC
TRBJ2-1	-	TRBD1	TRBV24-1	CATSGQGSYNEQFF	TGTGCCACCAGCGGACAGGGATCTTACAATGAGCAGTTCTTC
TRBJ2-5	-	-	TRBV15	CATRDYPQETQYF	TGTGCCACCCGCGACTACCCACAAGAGACCCAGTACTTC
TRBJ1-3	-	TRBD1	TRBV7-9	CASTQGATIYF	TGTGCCAGCACCCAGGGGGCAACCATATATTTT
TRBJ1-1	-	-	TRBV25-1	CASSIRDTEAFF	TGTGCCAGCAGTATTCGGGACACTGAAGCTTTCTTT
TRBJ1-2	-	-	TRBV23-1	CASSQPGHRSNYGYTF	TGCGCCAGCAGTCAGCCGGGACACCGATCTAACTATGGCTACACCTTC
TRBJ1-6	-	TRBD1	TRBV6-6	CASSPRQGAGGNSPLHF	TGTGCCAGCAGTCCACGACAGGGGGCCGGGGGTAATTCACCCCTCCACTTT
TRBJ2-1	-	TRBD2	TRBV19	CASSMGLAGGWEQFF	TGTGCCAGTAGTATGGGACTAGCGGGAGGATGGGAGCAGTTCTTC
TRBJ1-1	-	-	TRBV9	CASSPRGGFRAFF	TGTGCCAGCAGCCCGAGGGGGGGGTTCCGGGCTTTCTTT
TRBJ2-3	-	-	TRBV19	CASSISSVQVDTQYF	TGTGCCAGTAGTATTTCCTCTGTCCAGGTAGATACGCAGTATTTT
TRBJ1-2	-	TRBD1	TRBV12-3/TRBV12-4	CASTRQGPYGYTF	TGTGCCAGCACCCGACAGGGACCCTATGGCTACACCTTC
TRBJ1-5	-	-	TRBV4-1	CASSQDGNSNQPQHF	TGCGCCAGCAGCCAAGACGGGAATAGCAATCAGCCCCAGCATTTT
TRBJ2-3	-	-	TRBV29-1	CSLAPGGTDTQYF	TGCAGCCTCGCGCCGGGGGGCACAGATACGCAGTATTTT
TRBJ2-7	once	TRBD1	TRBV29-1	CSVEGDSSYEQYF	TGCAGCGTTGAAGGGGACAGTTCCTACGAGCAGTACTTC
TRBJ2-2	-	-	TRBV21-1	CASSSWGEGGTGELFF	TGTGCCAGCAGCTCCTGGGGGGAGGGGGGCACCGGGGAGCTGTTTTTT
TRBJ1-1	-	TRBD1	TRBV5-6	CASSKTGKGGTEAFF	TGTGCCAGCAGCAAGACAGGGAAGGGGGGCACTGAAGCTTTCTTT
TRBJ1-2	-	-	TRBV9	CASSGIVDSSNYGYTF	TGTGCCAGCAGCGGGATCGTGGACAGCTCTAACTATGGCTACACCTTC
TRBJ2-1	once	TRBD2	TRBV9	CASSGLAALYNEQFF	TGTGCCAGCAGCGGACTAGCGGCCCTTTACAATGAGCAGTTCTTC
TRBJ1-2	once	-	TRBV2	CASSVQDYGYTF	TGTGCCAGCAGTGTTCAGGACTATGGCTACACCTTC
TRBJ1-5	-	-	TRBV6-1	CASSEARHQHF	TGTGCCAGCAGTGAAGCGCGGCACCAGCATTTT
TRBJ2-5	-	TRBD1	TRBV18	CASSSTGGQGLETQYF	TGTGCCAGCTCATCGACTGGCGGACAGGGTTTGGAGACCCAGTACTTC
TRBJ1-2	-	TRBD1	TRBV5-1	CASSPGQGRQGYTF	TGCGCCAGCAGCCCTGGACAGGGTAGGCAAGGCTACACCTTC
TRBJ2-7	-	TRBD2	TRBV6-5	CASSRPGLAGVLQYF	TGTGCCAGCAGTCGCCCCGGGCTAGCGGGGGTACTGCAGTACTTC
TRBJ2-5	-	TRBD2	TRBV9	CASSVAIGLAGQETQYF	TGTGCCAGCAGCGTAGCTATCGGACTAGCGGGGCAAGAGACCCAGTACTTC
TRBJ1-1	-	-	TRBV12-5	CASGVGQQNTEAFF	TGTGCTAGTGGTGTCGGACAGCAGAACACTGAAGCTTTCTTT
TRBJ1-4	-	-	TRBV6-2/TRBV6-3	CASSRTVVLRHEKLFF	TGTGCCAGCAGCCGGACAGTCGTGCTACGCCATGAAAAACTGTTTTTT
TRBJ1-1	-	TRBD1	TRBV6-5	CASSAHRGGTEAFF	TGTGCCAGCAGCGCCCACAGGGGCGGGACTGAAGCTTTCTTT
TRBJ2-7	-	-	TRBV9	CASSTQQGEEQYF	TGTGCCAGCAGCACGCAACAGGGAGAGGAGCAGTACTTC
TRBJ2-5	once	-	TRBV7-9	CASSRAAGRQETQYF	TGTGCCAGCAGCCGAGCGGCCGGGCGGCAAGAGACCCAGTACTTC